The next 30 T cell receptor beta chains were all read from a single sample in a study of Ad26.COV2.S vaccination and SARS-CoV-2 variants. Produced via immunoSEQ multiplex PCR; TCRdb's table is partial and in-frame only. This sample has 300,000 to 350,000 clones; about 88% occur once, and the top ten carry about 6.4%. Specified treatment: approximately 18 received Ad26.COV2.S at low or high dose, single or two shots; roughly five received placebo; per-sample allocation not given. After the first vaccine or placebo injection, samples were drawn on day 63. The sample in question was peripheral blood, obtained in a trial of Ad26.COV2.S vaccine versus placebo. These receptors all stem from a person aged 18-65 years who received the Ad26.COV2.S COVID-19 vaccine or a placebo.

In this sample, this clone turned up once. The gene calls are TRBV4-2 and TRBJ1-4, with D perhaps matching TRBD1 (5 bases). The germline CDR1 and CDR2 sequences are LGHNA and YNFKEQ. The CDR3 totals 15 residues. V lost 0 bases, J lost 9 bases, and 14 bases lay in between. Here the CDR3 reads CASSQDRAPIQKLFF. DNA of the CDR3: TGTGCCAGCAGCCAAGACAGGGCACCTATTCAAAAACTGTTTTTT.

The chain couples TRBV5-5 to TRBJ2-2, with TRBD1 identical over 9 bases. The CDR3 has 16 residues. Germline V gives CDR1 SGHKS, CDR2 YYEKEE (reference sequence). The junction had 5 bases not matched to a gene; V was cut back by 4 bases and J by 1 base. The CDR3 DNA reads as TGTGCCAGCAGCAGATGGGGACAGGGGAACACCGGGGAGCTGTTTTTT. Protein: CASSRWGQGNTGELFF. Using reference TRBV5-5 and TRBJ2-2 for the parts outside the CDR3, the full variable domain is DAGVTQSPTHLIKTRGQQVTLRCSPISGHKSVSWYQQVLGQGPQFIFQYYEKEERGRGNFPDRFSARQFPNYSSELNVNALLLGDSALYLCASSRWGQGNTGELFFGEGSRLTVL.

V and J are TRBV14 and TRBJ2-7; D is tentatively TRBD1 or TRBD2 (5 bases each). Germline lookup yields CDR1 SGHDN and CDR2 FVKESK. The CDR3 covers 12 residues. The V gene lost 6 bases and the J gene lost 3 bases, with 9 bases spanning the gap. CDR3 bases: TGTGCCAGCAGTGGGACCCGCTACGAGCAGTACTTC. Its protein product is CASSGTRYEQYF.

The V call is TRBV3-1 (or the pseudogene TRBV3-2), the J call TRBJ2-7; no clear D gene. CDR1 and CDR2 from the germline V gene are LGHDT and YNNKEL (reference sequence). CDR3 size: 11 residues. V was cut by 3 bases and J by 3 bases, with 3 bases left in between. CDR3 residues: CASSHHYEQYF. CDR3 nucleotide sequence: TGTGCCAGCAGCCACCACTACGAGCAGTACTTC.

The J gene is TRBJ1-6, the V gene TRBV6-6; D unclear. The germline V and J ends were trimmed by 6 bases and 7 bases, with 10 bases remaining between them. CDR3 length: 13 amino acids. Germline V gene sequence: CDR1 MNHNY, CDR2 SVGAGI (reference sequence). CDR3 sequence (DNA): TGTGCCAGCAGCGAACCCGGGAATTCACCCCTCCACTTT. Amino acids: CASSEPGNSPLHF.

The chain employs TRBV5-1 and TRBJ2-3, with D unresolved. CDR1 and CDR2 (germline): SGHRS, YFSETQ. The CDR3 sequence is 15 residues long. Trimming took 1 base from V and 4 from J, leaving 13 bases between them. The CDR3 region is CASSLIGLGPDTQYF. Written as DNA, the CDR3 is TGCGCCAGCAGCTTGATTGGGTTGGGCCCAGATACGCAGTATTTT.

This clone was detected once. The rearrangement links TRBV27 to TRBJ2-7; 7 positions match TRBD2. The ends lost 4 bases at V and 6 bases at J; junction bases unmatched: 15. The CDR3 runs to 16 residues. CDR1 is MNHEY, CDR2 SMNVEV, per germline (reference sequence). In DNA form, the CDR3 reads TGTGCCAGCAGTTCCCGACCTGGCGGGAGCGGCGGCGAGCAGTACTTC. The encoded protein is CASSSRPGGSGGEQYF.

This clone was counted once. Sequence at one end of the junction differs from germline and may be a read error. V usage is TRBV6-6 and J usage is TRBJ2-7; 9 nucleotides align to TRBD2. CDR3 size: 15 residues. Germline CDR1 reads MNHNY; CDR2 reads SVGAGI (reference sequence). This CDR3 is CASSYSSASGTFYDF. The DNA for the CDR3 is TGTGCCAGCAGTTACTCTTCGGCTAGCGGGACCTTCTACGACTTC.

This clone was detected once. This chain uses TRBV2 with TRBJ2-7, with 10 nucleotides matching TRBD1. This CDR3 comprises 13 residues. With 8 bases clipped from V and 4 bases from J, the junction kept 5 bases outside the gene matches. CDR1 is SNHLY and CDR2 is FYNNEI in the germline V gene. In nucleotides, the CDR3 is TGTGCCAGCGGGGGGGACAGGGGTTACGAGCAGTACTTC. Translating it yields CASGGDRGYEQYF.

This clone was seen just once. The chain joins TRBV6-4 to TRBJ1-4, with a possible D match to TRBD1 (6 bases). V was shortened by 6 bases and J by 11 bases, with 19 bases between the two germline ends. Germline CDR1 and CDR2: MRHNA and SNTAGT. The CDR3 has 14 residues. CDR3: CASRPTGSSWKLFF. In DNA, the CDR3 is TGTGCCAGCAGGCCGACAGGATCTTCTTGGAAACTGTTTTTT.

This chain links TRBV5-6 with TRBJ1-6; D is perhaps TRBD1 (5 bases). The CDR3 runs to 15 residues. Germline CDR1 reads SGHDT; CDR2 reads YYEEEE. V was cut by 1 base and J by 6 bases, with 11 bases left in between. Here the CDR3 DNA reads TGTGCCAGCAGCTTGACGCCCAGGGTTAATTCACCCCTCCACTTT. It yields the protein CASSLTPRVNSPLHF.

The chain couples TRBV28 to TRBJ2-2, with D possibly being TRBD1 (6 bases). The V gene's germline CDR1 is MDHEN and CDR2 SYDVKM. The V end was cut by 6 bases, the J end by 4 bases, with 21 bases between. The CDR3 loop spans 17 amino acids. Written as DNA, the CDR3 is TGTGCCAGCAGGCCAGCGCAGGGGCAAAGTAGCACCGGGGAGCTGTTTTTT. It is translated as CASRPAQGQSSTGELFF.

This clone has just a few counts. V gene TRBV11-3 combines with J gene TRBJ2-7; 8 positions match TRBD1. Germline-derived CDR1 and CDR2 are SGHNT and YENEEA. The length of the CDR3 is 12 residues. The CDR3 nucleotides are TGTGCTTCGGGCAGGGGGCGTTACGAGCAGTACTTC. Translation gives CASGRGRYEQYF.

The J gene is TRBJ2-7, the V gene TRBV28; perhaps D is TRBD1 or TRBD2 (6 bases each). Germline V gives CDR1 MDHEN, CDR2 SYDVKM. The V gene lost 2 bases and the J gene lost 5 bases, with 22 bases spanning the gap. The CDR3 consists of 17 residues. This CDR3 reads CASSLHPWGAAVNEQYF. CDR3 bases: TGTGCCAGCAGTTTACACCCTTGGGGGGCAGCTGTCAACGAGCAGTACTTC.

This chain uses TRBV7-3 with TRBJ1-3, with no clear D. There are 13 residues in the CDR3. V was clipped by 4 bases and J by 4 bases, with 8 bases between them. Germline V CDR1 and CDR2: SGHTA, FQGTGA. CDR3 DNA sequence: TGTGCCAGCAGCTCCGGCCGCGGAAACACCATATATTTT. Amino acids: CASSSGRGNTIYF.

The chain combines TRBV20-1 with TRBJ2-5; D ambiguous. V lost 3 bases, J lost 4 bases, and 6 bases lay in between. The CDR3 is 11 amino acids. Germline values: CDR1 DFQATT, CDR2 SNEGSKA (reference sequence). The chain's CDR3 is CSARFRETQYF. The CDR3 DNA sequence: TGCAGTGCTAGGTTTAGAGAGACCCAGTACTTC.

V gene TRBV7-8 combines with J gene TRBJ1-4; no definite D call. With 2 bases removed from V and 7 bases from J, the gap between germline ends came to 14 bases. The CDR3 is 15 amino acids. Germline CDR1 SGHVS, CDR2 FQNEAQ. CDR3: CASSLMAQLAEKLFF. CDR3 sequence (DNA): TGTGCCAGCAGCTTAATGGCCCAGCTGGCTGAAAAACTGTTTTTT.

This chain joins TRBV7-9 and TRBJ2-3; maybe TRBD1 (6 bases). The CDR3 extends over 15 amino acids. Trimming removed 1 base at V and 3 bases at J, with 11 bases between. The germline gives CDR1 SEHNR, CDR2 FQNEAQ (reference sequence). The CDR3 spells CASSLGTGWTDTQYF. CDR3 nucleotide sequence: TGTGCCAGCAGCTTAGGAACAGGGTGGACAGATACGCAGTATTTT.

The gene calls are TRBV19 and TRBJ2-1, with a weak D call TRBD1 (5 bases). The CDR3 length is 15 residues. The germline gives CDR1 LNHDA, CDR2 SQIVND (reference sequence). The germline V and J ends were trimmed by 3 bases and 5 bases, with 14 bases remaining between them. The CDR3 DNA is TGTGCCAGTAGTATTCACCCGGACATTAACAATGAGCAGTTCTTC. Its translation is CASSIHPDINNEQFF.

This chain links TRBV11-2 with TRBJ1-5; no clear D gene. Trimming removed 5 bases from V and 10 bases from J, with 21 bases in between. The CDR3 runs 15 residues. CDR1 and CDR2 (germline): SGHAT, FQNNGV. Here the CDR3 DNA reads TGTGCCAGCAGCCCCCGGGGAGGAGACGGCTCACCCCAGCATTTT. Translating it yields CASSPRGGDGSPQHF.

The CDR3 sequence is CASSLGGIGGNEQFF. The CDR3 coding sequence is TGCGCCAGCAGCTTGGGCGGTATCGGCGGGAATGAGCAGTTCTTC. The chain is built from TRBV5-1 and TRBJ2-1, with D possibly TRBD2 on 5 matching bases. This CDR3 has 15 amino acids. Looked up from germline, CDR1 is SGHRS and CDR2 is YFSETQ. Trimming shortened V by 0 bases and J by 7 bases, and 14 bases separated the two germline ends.

J is TRBJ1-4 and V is TRBV18; D unclear. Trimming stripped 6 bases from V and 8 bases from J, with 22 bases between. CDR3 length: 16 residues. Looked up from germline, CDR1 is KGHSH and CDR2 is LQKENI. This CDR3 is CASSPKEGRPKEKLFF. CDR3 DNA: TGTGCCAGCTCCCCAAAAGAGGGCAGGCCGAAGGAAAAACTGTTTTTT.

The V and J genes are TRBV6-1 and TRBJ1-2; D gene ambiguous. CDR3 size: 12 residues. Trimming removed 2 bases at V and 8 bases at J, with 9 bases between. Germline CDR1 is MNHNS and CDR2 is SASEGT. The chain's CDR3 is CASSEWAAGYTF. The CDR3 DNA is TGTGCCAGCAGTGAATGGGCCGCGGGCTACACCTTC.

The CDR3 DNA is TGTGCCAGCAGCCAAGGAGGAGGTGGCACTGAAGCTTTCTTT. Translation: CASSQGGGGTEAFF. This rearrangement joins TRBV3-1 (or the pseudogene TRBV3-2) to TRBJ1-1; D is ambiguous. The CDR3 is made up of 14 amino acids. The germline V gene has CDR1 LGHDT and CDR2 YNNKEL (reference sequence). V was cut by 1 base and J by 4 bases, with 10 bases left in between.

The V and J genes are TRBV6-5 and TRBJ2-3; D gene unclear. The V end was cut by 8 bases, the J end by 2 bases, with 11 bases between. This CDR3 comprises 13 residues. Germline CDR1 reads MNHEY; CDR2 reads SVGAGI. The CDR3 here is CASRLGFTDTQYF. The CDR3 bases are TGTGCCAGCCGGTTGGGGTTCACAGATACGCAGTATTTT.

The V and J genes are TRBV2 and TRBJ1-3; D is perhaps TRBD1 (5 bases). The CDR3 sequence is 15 residues long. CDR1 and CDR2 from the germline V gene are SNHLY and FYNNEI. V dropped 8 bases and J dropped 0 bases, with 14 bases sitting between them. CDR3 nucleotide sequence: TGTGCCAGCTCCCGGGACTTAAACTCTGGAAACACCATATATTTT. Translated, it gives CASSRDLNSGNTIYF.

The table lists this clone with a count of one. The chain joins TRBV11-2 to TRBJ2-5, with D unresolved. This CDR3 is 15 amino acids long. Germline values: CDR1 SGHAT, CDR2 FQNNGV. V shed 5 bases and J shed 2 bases, with 15 bases lying between them. The CDR3 nucleotides read TGTGCCAGCAGCCTGGACCGGCAGGTTCAAGAGACCCAGTACTTC. This encodes CASSLDRQVQETQYF.

The rearrangement links TRBV30 to TRBJ1-2; no reliable D call. V was pared by 2 bases and J by 8 bases, with 12 bases between. The CDR3 has 12 amino acids. Germline V gene data show CDR1 as GTSNPN and CDR2 as SVGIG (reference sequence). CDR3 sequence (DNA): TGTGCCTGGAGTCGAGGGTGGGAGGGCTACACCTTC. It translates to CAWSRGWEGYTF.

As concerns this clone: The same CDR3 also results from other DNA sequences found in this sample. The V gene is TRBV7-9, the J gene TRBJ1-1, with 8 bases matching TRBD1. Trimming removed 1 base from V and 0 bases from J; junction bases left unmatched: 1. CDR3 length: 15 amino acids. CDR1 is SEHNR, CDR2 FQNEAQ, per germline (reference sequence). CDR3 in amino acids: CASSLGTGMNTEAFF. DNA for the CDR3: TGTGCCAGCAGCTTAGGGACAGGGATGAACACTGAAGCTTTCTTT.

This clone was seen just once. This chain links TRBV6-1 with TRBJ2-7; D perhaps matches TRBD2 (5 bases). Trimming left V 0 bases short and J 2 bases short, with 8 bases between. Germline assignment: CDR1 MNHNS and CDR2 SASEGT. The CDR3 contains 14 residues. Here the CDR3 DNA reads TGTGCCAGCAGTGAAGCCGGGATCGCCTACGAGCAGTACTTC. Amino acids: CASSEAGIAYEQYF.